Each of the 20 T cell receptor beta chains below was sequenced from the same sample in a study of chemoradiotherapy in HPV16-positive cancers (dated by TCRdb to 2022 to 2024). Library preparation was by the immunoSEQ multiplex PCR assay. TCRdb limited this immuneACCESS table to in-frame rearrangements with V and J called. A share of clones is missing; checked studies link under half to unresolved V genes, and the rest is unexplained. Here the sample has approximately 20,000 clones; over 85% occur a single time. The ten largest clonotypes hold about 5% of the sample. This specimen consisted of blood, obtained from a patient who underwent chemoradiotherapy. All receptors come from a human donor with HPV-associated anogenital cancer.

V and J are TRBV19 and TRBJ1-1; a weak D match, TRBD1 (6 bases). The CDR3 is 13 amino acids. Trimming removed 5 bases at V and 5 bases at J, with 12 bases between. Germline V gene data show CDR1 as LNHDA and CDR2 as SQIVND (reference sequence). The CDR3 sequence: CASSAPGVTEAFF. The DNA for the CDR3 is TGTGCCAGTAGTGCCCCAGGGGTAACTGAAGCTTTCTTT.

The chain recombines TRBV2 with TRBJ1-6, with 7 bases that match TRBD1. The ends lost 7 bases at V and 6 bases at J; junction bases unmatched: 6. CDR3 length: 14 amino acids. CDR1 and CDR2 (germline): SNHLY, FYNNEI. This chain's CDR3 is CASTDGQVNSPLHF. CDR3 DNA: TGTGCCAGCACCGATGGACAGGTTAATTCACCCCTCCACTTT. Variable domain in full (rest from reference TRBV2 and TRBJ1-6): EPEVTQTPSHQVTQMGQEVILRCVPISNHLYFYWYRQILGQKVEFLVSFYNNEISEKSEIFDDQFSVERPDGSNFTLKIRSTKLEDSAMYFCASTDGQVNSPLHFGNGTRLTVT.

The chain uses TRBV7-1 and TRBJ1-6; no firm D call. TRBV7-1 is reported as an ORF; its role is uncertain. This CDR3 region has 15 residues. The V end was cut by 5 bases, the J end by 0 bases, with 8 bases between. Here the CDR3 reads CASSEWGSYNSPLHF. In DNA form, the CDR3 reads TGTGCCAGCAGCGAATGGGGCTCCTATAATTCACCCCTCCACTTT.

The rearrangement joins TRBV11-2 to TRBJ2-5; 8 bases align to TRBD2. CDR1 and CDR2 from the germline V gene are SGHAT and FQNNGV. V lost 1 base to trimming and J lost 1 base; unmatched junction nucleotides: 11. The CDR3 loop spans 18 amino acids. The CDR3, as DNA: TGTGCCAGCAGCTTAGCCCGCCAACGAACTAGCGGCCAAGAGACCCAGTACTTC. Its translation: CASSLARQRTSGQETQYF. The complete variable domain, with remaining parts taken from reference TRBV11-2 and TRBJ2-5, reads EAGVAQSPRYKIIEKRQSVAFWCNPISGHATLYWYQQILGQGPKLLIQFQNNGVVDDSQLPKDRFSAERLKGVDSTLKIQPAKLEDSAVYLCASSLARQRTSGQETQYFGPGTRLLVL.

The rearrangement uses TRBV2 and TRBJ1-1; D not certain. This CDR3 has 11 amino acids. CDR1 is SNHLY, CDR2 FYNNEI, per germline. Deletions cut 4 bases from V and 7 bases from J, with 7 bases between. Written as DNA, the CDR3 is TGTGCCAGCAGTGCGCTTGGTGAAGCTTTCTTT. Translating it yields CASSALGEAFF.

The V gene is TRBV10-3, the J gene TRBJ2-2, with TRBD1 identical over 7 bases. This CDR3 is 14 amino acids long. V shed 6 bases and J 2 bases; nucleotides not matched to a gene: 3. Germline CDR1 reads ENHRY; CDR2 reads SYGVKD. The CDR3 region is CAIRGDSNTGELFF. In DNA form, the CDR3 reads TGTGCCATCAGGGGGGACAGCAACACCGGGGAGCTGTTTTTT.

The chain has TRBV7-8 and TRBJ1-1; weak D call: TRBD1 (5 bases). The length of the CDR3 is 18 residues. Per the germline V gene, CDR1 is SGHVS and CDR2 is FQNEAQ. V was pared by 2 bases and J by 1 base, with 20 bases between. Written as DNA, the CDR3 is TGTGCCAGCAGCTTACAGGGCACCGGGCAGGGAACGAACACTGAAGCTTTCTTT. This encodes CASSLQGTGQGTNTEAFF.

This clone has only a few counts. The chain uses TRBV30 and TRBJ1-1; D perhaps matches TRBD1 (5 bases). V was shortened by 2 bases and J by 1 base, with 17 bases between the two germline ends. Germline lookup yields CDR1 GTSNPN and CDR2 SVGIG (reference sequence). There are 16 residues in the CDR3. The CDR3 nucleotides read TGTGCCTGGAGTCCACCTCCTCCGGGACCGAACACTGAAGCTTTCTTT. Translating it yields CAWSPPPPGPNTEAFF. The variable domain in full, completed from reference TRBV30 and TRBJ1-1, reads SQTIHQWPATLVQPVGSPLSLECTVEGTSNPNLYWYRQAAGRGLQLLFYSVGIGQISSEVPQNLSASRPQDRQFILSSKKLLLSDSGFYLCAWSPPPPGPNTEAFFGQGTRLTVV.

This clone appeared a single time. The chain has TRBV10-3 and TRBJ2-1; D possibly corresponds to TRBD2 (6 bases). The CDR3 contains 14 residues. V was clipped by 5 bases and J by 4 bases, with 12 bases between them. CDR1 is ENHRY and CDR2 is SYGVKD in the germline V gene. CDR3 protein: CAISPKGTYNEQFF. In nucleotides, the CDR3 is TGTGCCATCAGTCCTAAGGGGACTTACAATGAGCAGTTCTTC.

The chain recombines TRBV5-6 with TRBJ2-3, with D tentatively TRBD2 (5 bases). Trimming cost V 0 bases and J 2 bases, with 10 bases left between them. This CDR3 has 15 amino acids. CDR1 is SGHDT and CDR2 is YYEEEE in the germline V gene. The CDR3 reads CASSLEGGPTDTQYF. CDR3 in DNA: TGTGCCAGCAGCTTGGAAGGCGGGCCCACAGATACGCAGTATTTT.

The J gene is TRBJ2-3, the V gene TRBV13; 7 nucleotides agree with TRBD2. The germline V gene encodes CDR1 PRHDT and CDR2 FYEKMQ (reference sequence). This CDR3 contains 15 residues. Trimming cost V 1 base and J 2 bases; bases outside gene matches: 3. Here the CDR3 DNA reads TGTGCCAGCAGCTTAGAGGGAGGGAACACAGATACGCAGTATTTT. Its protein product is CASSLEGGNTDTQYF.

This chain joins TRBV5-6 and TRBJ2-3, with 7 bases matching TRBD1. The germline gives CDR1 SGHDT, CDR2 YYEEEE. The CDR3 is 17 residues long. V was clipped by 0 bases and J by 6 bases; unmatched bases: 13. In DNA, the CDR3 is TGTGCCAGCAGCTTGGCCGTAACCTCAGGGGGTTCCGATACGCAGTATTTT. It translates to CASSLAVTSGGSDTQYF.

The chain recombines TRBV6-6 with TRBJ1-1; 9 nucleotides align to TRBD1. The V gene end was trimmed by 4 bases and the J gene end by 1 base; junction bases not matched to a gene: 7. Germline V CDR1 and CDR2: MNHNY, SVGAGI (reference sequence). This CDR3 has 16 amino acids. CDR3 loop: CASSFAHRGPNTEAFF. The CDR3 coding sequence is TGTGCCAGCAGTTTTGCTCACAGGGGGCCGAACACTGAAGCTTTCTTT.

The chain employs TRBV19 and TRBJ1-5; a weak D match, TRBD1 (5 bases). There are 15 residues in the CDR3. Germline CDR1 LNHDA, CDR2 SQIVND (reference sequence). Trimming removed 7 bases at V and 3 bases at J, with 16 bases between. The CDR3 sequence: CASTPVGTPNQPQHF. In nucleotides, the CDR3 is TGTGCCAGTACCCCAGTCGGGACTCCCAATCAGCCCCAGCATTTT.

V usage is TRBV18 and J usage is TRBJ2-1, with 7 bases lining up with TRBD1. This CDR3 has 15 amino acids. CDR1 and CDR2 from the germline V gene are KGHSH and LQKENI. V gave up 6 bases and J gave up 4 bases; unmatched junction bases: 9. CDR3 DNA: TGTGCCAGCTCTCGGCCTGGGACAGCATACAATGAGCAGTTCTTC. Its protein is CASSRPGTAYNEQFF.

The chain has TRBV5-1 and TRBJ1-3; D is undetermined. Germline lookup yields CDR1 SGHRS and CDR2 YFSETQ. This CDR3 comprises 15 residues. V was pared by 0 bases and J by 0 bases, with 7 bases between. The CDR3, as DNA: TGCGCCAGCAGCTTGGTGGCACTCTCTGGAAACACCATATATTTT. Its protein product is CASSLVALSGNTIYF.

J is TRBJ1-1 and V is TRBV11-2; D remains unclear. The CDR3 has 12 residues. Trimming shortened V by 3 bases and J by 5 bases, and 7 bases separated the two germline ends. Germline loops: CDR1 SGHAT, CDR2 FQNNGV. This chain's CDR3 is CASSLVRTEAFF. CDR3 coding DNA: TGTGCCAGCAGCTTGGTGAGAACTGAAGCTTTCTTT.

V usage is TRBV11-2 and J usage is TRBJ1-4; D gene ambiguous. V shed 3 bases and J shed 0 bases, with 5 bases lying between them. The CDR3 is made up of 14 amino acids. CDR1 is SGHAT and CDR2 is FQNNGV in the germline V gene. The CDR3, as DNA: TGTGCCAGCAGCTTCCGTGCAACTAATGAAAAACTGTTTTTT. Translation gives CASSFRATNEKLFF.

The rearrangement uses TRBV6-5 and TRBJ1-1; possible D gene TRBD1, 5 bases. Trimming left V 7 bases short and J 0 bases short, with 12 bases between. This CDR3 region has 14 residues. Looked up from germline, CDR1 is MNHEY and CDR2 is SVGAGI. The CDR3 DNA follows: TGTGCCAGCACCCGACGAGGGGTGAACACTGAAGCTTTCTTT. Its protein product is CASTRRGVNTEAFF.

The rearrangement links TRBV19 to TRBJ1-1; TRBD1 aligns across 9 bases. Unmatched junction bases numbered 17, after V lost 4 bases and J lost 5 bases. This CDR3 region has 18 residues. Germline assignment: CDR1 LNHDA and CDR2 SQIVND (reference sequence). The DNA for the CDR3 is TGTGCCAGTAGTACCCCACCACCCGAACAGGGGGCTAGTACTGAAGCTTTCTTT. Residues: CASSTPPPEQGASTEAFF. The entire variable domain, with the rest obtained from reference TRBV19 and TRBJ1-1, is as follows: DGGITQSPKYLFRKEGQNVTLSCEQNLNHDAMYWYRQDPGQGLRLIYYSQIVNDFQKGDIAEGYSVSREKKESFPLTVTSAQKNPTAFYLCASSTPPPEQGASTEAFFGQGTRLTVV.